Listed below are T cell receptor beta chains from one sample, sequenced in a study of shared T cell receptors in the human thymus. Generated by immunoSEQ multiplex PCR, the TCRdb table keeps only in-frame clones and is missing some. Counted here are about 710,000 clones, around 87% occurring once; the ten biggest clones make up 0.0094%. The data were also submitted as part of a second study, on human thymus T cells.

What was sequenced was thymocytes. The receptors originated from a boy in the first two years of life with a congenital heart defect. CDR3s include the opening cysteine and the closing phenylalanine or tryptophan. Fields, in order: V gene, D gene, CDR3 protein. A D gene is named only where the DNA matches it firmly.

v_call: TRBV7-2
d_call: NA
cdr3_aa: CASRPAGARGANVLTF

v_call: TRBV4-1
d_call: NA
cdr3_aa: CASSQPRGEGGTGNTIYF

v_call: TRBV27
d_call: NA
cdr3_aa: CASSSAGRIDEKLFF

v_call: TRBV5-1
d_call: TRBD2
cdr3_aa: CASSFVQRGEFQETQYF

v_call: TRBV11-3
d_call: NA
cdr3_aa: CASSFKIGTEAFF

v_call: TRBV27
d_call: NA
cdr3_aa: CASSLSGLSLYEQYF

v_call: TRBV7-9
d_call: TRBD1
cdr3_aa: CASSVAGTGRRKETQYF

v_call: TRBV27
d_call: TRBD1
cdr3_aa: CASTPGQLNTEAFF

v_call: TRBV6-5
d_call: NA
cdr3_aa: CASSTYRVVPYEQYF

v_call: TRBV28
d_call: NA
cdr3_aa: CANAPRGYNEQFF

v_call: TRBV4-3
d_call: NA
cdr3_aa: CASSQVGLQDTQYF

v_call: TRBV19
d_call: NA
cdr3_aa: CASKCGKSGTRETQYF

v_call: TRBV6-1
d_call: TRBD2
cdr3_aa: CASSAFGGLLQKETQYF

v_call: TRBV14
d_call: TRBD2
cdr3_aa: CASSQGFSSGRVRNEQFF

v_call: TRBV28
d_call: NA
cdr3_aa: CASSRIPTGMGETQYF

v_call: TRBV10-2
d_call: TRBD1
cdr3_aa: CASTAEGTGDSPLHF

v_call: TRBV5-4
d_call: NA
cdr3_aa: CASSFDYAGGSYNEQFF

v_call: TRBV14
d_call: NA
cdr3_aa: CASSQARASYEQYF

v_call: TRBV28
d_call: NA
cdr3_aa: CASSRLGLNTEAFF

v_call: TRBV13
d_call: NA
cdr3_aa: CASSRMGGNSEAFF